Included here is one T cell receptor (beta chain) sequence, with context. Its antigen is undetermined. This entry comes from a study of cytomegalovirus exposure and HLA in healthy donors. General study findings and limits: Data from an earlier analysis indicated that most TCR beta V segments were productive either about 87% or about 30% of the time.

CDR1 and CDR2 (germline): SGHAT, FQNNGV. Germline trimming cut 5 bases from V and 4 bases from J; bases unmatched to any gene: 8. The CDR3 has 17 amino acids. The PCR contained 60 Vbeta and 13 Jbeta primers. Method: immunoSEQ multiplex PCR; TCRdb's copy keeps in-frame clones and lacks some. The table has 130,000 to 150,000 clones, approximately 78% seen once. The chain is built from TRBV11-2 and TRBJ2-2; 12 nucleotides align to TRBD2. The material sequenced was PBMCs. This TCR came from a man in his forties in good health and CMV-seropositive. In nucleotides, the CDR3 is TGTGCCAGCAGCGCCCGCTCTAGCGGGAGGGGCACCGGGGAGCTGTTTTTT. This encodes CASSARSSGRGTGELFF. The variable domain in full, completed from reference TRBV11-2 and TRBJ2-2, reads EAGVAQSPRYKIIEKRQSVAFWCNPISGHATLYWYQQILGQGPKLLIQFQNNGVVDDSQLPKDRFSAERLKGVDSTLKIQPAKLEDSAVYLCASSARSSGRGTGELFFGEGSRLTVL.